The 3 T cell receptor beta chains below come from one sample, sequenced in a study of blood T cell repertoires in COVID-19. The method was immunoSEQ multiplex PCR; TCRdb's version includes in-frame clones alone and lacks a portion of them. Of roughly 300,000 clones in the sample, around 86% are singletons; the top ten hold more than 1.3%. Sequencing input: peripheral blood. These TCRs come from a woman aged 40-49 years who had recovered from COVID-19.

The chain has TRBV7-6 and TRBJ2-3; 12 bases are a match to TRBD2. J gave up 5 bases and V 5 bases, and 14 bases lay outside the gene matches. CDR3 length equals 18 residues. CDR1 and CDR2 (germline): SGHVS, FNYEAQ. Here the CDR3 reads CASSPGLTSGGGGDTQYF. As DNA, the CDR3 is TGTGCCAGCAGCCCCGGCTTGACTAGCGGGGGTGGTGGAGATACGCAGTATTTT.

A word on this clone: One end of the junction fails to match germline, which may point to a read error. V and J are TRBV2 and TRBJ2-5, with 10 positions matching TRBD2. This CDR3 spans 15 amino acids. The germline V gene has CDR1 SNHLY and CDR2 FYNNEI. CDR3 in amino acids: CASMGLAWVREAQYF. DNA for the CDR3: TGTGCCAGCATGGGACTAGCGTGGGTAAGAGAGGCCCAGTACTTC.

This clone was picked up one time. This sequence joins TRBV5-4 and TRBJ1-4; no reliable D call. Trimming removed 1 base from V and 2 bases from J, with 6 bases in between. Germline V lookup: CDR1 SGHNT, CDR2 YYREEE (reference sequence). The CDR3 is 14 residues long. CDR3 in DNA: TGTGCCAGCAGCTTGTTTTCTACTAATGAAAAACTGTTTTTT. This translates into CASSLFSTNEKLFF.